This is a list of T cell receptor beta chains from one sample in a study of regulatory T cells in long-lasting Graves disease. TCRdb re-called the multiplex PCR reads with MiXCR, one entry per CDR3 protein. In the table there are approximately 350,000 distinct CDR3 sequences, 15% to 20% of which are singletons. Another study also made use of these data, one on T cells in Graves' hyperthyroidism and ophthalmopathy.

The starting material was peripheral blood mononuclear cells (PBMCs), obtained at new diagnosis, from a patient treated with antithyroid drugs. The origin of the receptors is a woman aged 18-29 years with Graves disease. CDR3s include the opening cysteine and the closing phenylalanine or tryptophan. D genes are given only for firm matches. For some rows the clone size is stated as once, few or many, or as a class when expanded; others skip it.

clone size | J gene | D gene | V gene | CDR3 DNA | CDR3 protein
. | TRBJ2-3 | . | TRBV9 | TGTGCCAGCAGCGTAGAGCAGGAGGAAGATACGCAGTATTTT | CASSVEQEEDTQYF
many | TRBJ1-1 | TRBD1 | TRBV5-1 | TGCGCCAGCAGCCAGGGGGCGGCGAACACTGAAGCTTTCTTT | CASSQGAANTEAFF
many | TRBJ2-5 | TRBD2 | TRBV10-3 | TGTGCCATCAGTGGCGGGGGGCAGCAAGAGACCCAGTACTTC | CAISGGGQQETQYF
many | TRBJ1-6 | . | TRBV20-1 | TGCAGTGCTAGGGAGACCGGGACGAGGGCCGCACCCCTCCACTTT | CSARETGTRAAPLHF
many | TRBJ1-3 | . | TRBV2 | TGTGCCAGCAGGTTGGAGGGAAACACCATATATTTT | CASRLEGNTIYF
many | TRBJ2-2 | . | TRBV30 | TGTGCCCGGAAAGGGACCGGGGAGCTGTTTTTT | CARKGTGELFF
few | TRBJ1-1 | . | TRBV6-9 | TGTGCCAGCAGTTACTTAGTCGTAATGGCTGACACTGAAGCTTTCTTT | CASSYLVVMADTEAFF
. | TRBJ2-7 | . | TRBV14 | TGTGCCAGCAGCCAACAACTCTTGGACTACGAGCAGTACTTC | CASSQQLLDYEQYF
many | TRBJ2-5 | TRBD1 | TRBV10-2 | TGCGCCAGCCGGACAGGGGGCATGGAGACCCAGTACTTC | CASRTGGMETQYF
. | TRBJ1-6 | TRBD1 | TRBV13 | TGTGCCAGCAGCCCCCACCAGACAGGGTTGGGTAATTCACCCCTCCACTTT | CASSPHQTGLGNSPLHF
. | TRBJ2-3 | TRBD1 | TRBV6-2/TRBV6-3 | TGTGCCAGCAGTGGAGGAACAGGGGGCGCAGATACGCAGTATTTT | CASSGGTGGADTQYF
. | TRBJ1-6 | TRBD1 | TRBV18 | TGTGCCAGCTCAACCCGTCCTGGACAGGGGGCATCCCTCCACTTT | CASSTRPGQGASLHF
few | TRBJ2-7 | TRBD1 | TRBV29-1 | TGCAGCGTTCAACCCGGGACAGGGGGTTACGAGCAGTACTTC | CSVQPGTGGYEQYF
many | TRBJ1-2 | . | TRBV18 | TGTGCCAGCTCACAATCAAGGGAGACCTATGGCTACACCTTC | CASSQSRETYGYTF
many | TRBJ1-4 | . | TRBV28 | TGTGCCAGCGCTGGCGTGGTCGCAGCAACTAATGAAAAACTGTTTTTT | CASAGVVAATNEKLFF
many | TRBJ2-3 | TRBD2 | TRBV20-1 | TGCAGTGCTAGTCCCTCTAGCGGGATCACAGATACGCAGTATTTT | CSASPSSGITDTQYF
many | TRBJ2-7 | . | TRBV13 | TGTGCCAGCAGGCTCACTACTACCTCCTACGAGCAGTACTTC | CASRLTTTSYEQYF
. | TRBJ2-2 | TRBD2 | TRBV6-2/TRBV6-3 | TGTGCCAGCAGTTATATTAGCGGGGTCCACACCGGGGGGCTGTTTTTT | CASSYISGVHTGGLFF
. | TRBJ1-5 | . | TRBV5-4 | TGTGCCAGCAGCTTGAACAACCGTCAGCCCCAGCATTTT | CASSLNNRQPQHF
. | TRBJ2-7 | TRBD2 | TRBV11-2 | TGTGCCAGCAGCTTACTAGCGGGGCCCTTTAGGAACGAGCAGTACTTC | CASSLLAGPFRNEQYF
few | TRBJ2-3 | . | TRBV28 | TGTGCCAGCAGTCGCGACTACTCGGATACGCAGTATTTT | CASSRDYSDTQYF
. | TRBJ2-2 | . | TRBV9 | TGTGCCAGCAGCGTATTTAGGGAGGTGAACACCGGGGAGCTGTTTTTT | CASSVFREVNTGELFF
many | TRBJ1-1 | TRBD1 | TRBV2 | TGTGCCAGCAGTACCGGGACAGGGCGAGTTGGAGCTTTCTTT | CASSTGTGRVGAFF
many | TRBJ2-7 | . | TRBV18 | TGTGCCAGCTCACCATTCTATCGGACAGACAACTACGAGCAGTACTTC | CASSPFYRTDNYEQYF
few | TRBJ1-1 | . | TRBV9 | TGTGCCAGCAGCGTCGACGGGAACACTGAAGCTTTCTTT | CASSVDGNTEAFF